This T cell receptor (beta chain) was sequenced in a study of T-cell reconstitution after alpha-beta-depleted transplantation in children. The study's findings and limits: It was newly produced T cells that mostly accounted for T-cell counts and diversity one year after transplant. From surviving recipient T cells and thymic progenitors came the high day-60 TCRbeta diversity observed in some patients. Reportedly, roughly two months post-transplant, alpha-beta T cells arose from several hundred expanded graft clones.

In this sample, this clonotype is medium-sized. The antigen is undetermined. Unique molecular identifiers were used in preparing the TCRbeta library. TCRdb independently ran MiXCR on the PCR reads; one entry per CDR3 protein. The sample shows almost 5,000 distinct CDR3 sequences, around 7% of them seen only once. Germline lookup yields CDR1 LGHNA and CDR2 YNFKEQ. This CDR3 spans 15 amino acids. Between the trimmed V and J ends, which lost 1 base and 5 bases, there was a span of 13 bases. The TCR originated in a boy in the first two years of life who had a stem cell transplant for SCID, so the T cells may come from the graft donor. V and J are TRBV4-2 and TRBJ2-3; D possibly matches TRBD1 or TRBD2 (5 bases each). The source material was PBMCs, mostly from graft donor cells, sampled 60 days after TCRalphabeta/CD19-depleted stem cell transplant. The CDR3 is CASSQALGAGDTQYF. In DNA, the CDR3 is TGTGCCAGCAGCCAAGCCCTCGGGGCTGGAGATACGCAGTATTTT.